The 28 T cell receptor beta chains presented below share a single source sample, sequenced in a study of a mutant IDH1 vaccine in newly diagnosed glioma. Method: immunoSEQ multiplex PCR; TCRdb's copy keeps in-frame clones and lacks some. The sample contains 85,000 to 100,000 clones, around nine tenths of which appear only once. The time point was: baseline, week 1 (first vaccination visit). Sample treatment: pre-vaccination baseline after standard-of-care therapy. The specimen comprised PBMCs, sampled from a glioma patient treated with radiotherapy, temozolomide or both. The receptors stem from a woman aged 45-60 years with glioma.

This clone was picked up one time. The rearrangement joins TRBV7-8 to TRBJ2-6; tentatively, D is TRBD1 (6 bases). Trimming took off 1 base at V and 0 bases at J, with 10 bases between the two ends. The CDR3 totals 17 residues. Germline values: CDR1 SGHVS, CDR2 FQNEAQ. In DNA form, the CDR3 reads TGTGCCAGCAGCTTAGTCGGACAGATCTCTGGGGCCAACGTCCTGACTTTC. Its translation: CASSLVGQISGANVLTF.

The V call is TRBV2, the J call TRBJ2-7; weak D call: TRBD1 (5 bases). CDR1 is SNHLY and CDR2 is FYNNEI in the germline V gene. CDR3 size: 12 residues. Trimming removed 4 bases at V and 3 bases at J, with 7 bases between. This CDR3 reads CASSGTLYEQYF. CDR3 bases: TGTGCCAGCAGTGGGACACTCTACGAGCAGTACTTC.

This chain joins TRBV11-2 and TRBJ2-7, with 7 bases matching TRBD1. The germline CDR1 and CDR2 sequences are SGHAT and FQNNGV. CDR3 size: 16 residues. V gave up 4 bases and J gave up 3 bases; unmatched junction bases: 12. The CDR3 DNA sequence: TGTGCCAGCAGCTCCGAATCGGCACAGGGGTTCTACGAGCAGTACTTC. It translates to CASSSESAQGFYEQYF.

This chain links TRBV7-2 with TRBJ1-3; D is unclear. CDR1 is SGHTA, CDR2 FQGNSA, per germline. Between the trimmed V and J ends, which lost 5 bases and 0 bases, there was a span of 8 bases. The length of the CDR3 is 14 residues. CDR3 region: CASSPLSSGNTIYF. The CDR3 DNA sequence: TGTGCCAGCAGCCCACTAAGCTCTGGAAACACCATATATTTT.

The rearrangement uses TRBV28 and TRBJ1-3, with TRBD1 as a possible D gene (6 bases). CDR3 length: 16 residues. Germline V gene sequence: CDR1 MDHEN, CDR2 SYDVKM. V lost 6 bases, J lost 0 bases, and 15 bases lay in between. The CDR3 reads CASSPRGRHSGNTIYF. The CDR3 DNA reads TGTGCCAGCAGCCCCAGGGGACGCCACTCTGGAAACACCATATATTTT.

This chain joins TRBV19 and TRBJ1-2; D possibly corresponds to TRBD1 (5 bases). The ends were cut back, 5 bases at V and 4 bases at J, with 11 bases in the middle. The CDR3 extends over 13 amino acids. Germline V lookup: CDR1 LNHDA, CDR2 SQIVND (reference sequence). The CDR3 sequence: CASSVTVPYGYTF. The CDR3 DNA sequence: TGTGCCAGTAGTGTGACAGTCCCCTATGGCTACACCTTC.

DNA for the CDR3: TGTGCCAGCAGCAAAGGACTAGCGGGAGGTTCCCACAATGAGCAGTTCTTC. Translated: CASSKGLAGGSHNEQFF. The rearrangement uses TRBV11-3 and TRBJ2-1; 14 bases agree with TRBD2. Germline loops: CDR1 SGHNT, CDR2 YENEEA. CDR3 size: 17 residues. Trimming at V came to 5 bases and at J to 5 bases, leaving 8 bases not matched to a gene.

The chain links TRBV28 to TRBJ2-3, with D tentatively TRBD1 (5 bases). Trimming left V 6 bases short and J 0 bases short, with 7 bases between. Germline V lookup: CDR1 MDHEN, CDR2 SYDVKM. The CDR3 length is 13 residues. The CDR3: CASRAGSTDTQYF. DNA for the CDR3: TGTGCCAGCAGGGCAGGGAGCACAGATACGCAGTATTTT. Filled out from reference TRBV28 and TRBJ2-3, the complete variable domain reads DVKVTQSSRYLVKRTGEKVFLECVQDMDHENMFWYRQDPGLGLRLIYFSYDVKMKEKGDIPEGYSVSREKKERFSLILESASTNQTSMYLCASRAGSTDTQYFGPGTRLTVL.

This clone was seen a few times. The genes are TRBV28 and TRBJ1-5; the D gene is possibly TRBD1 (5 bases). This CDR3 has 14 amino acids. Germline lookup yields CDR1 MDHEN and CDR2 SYDVKM. Between the trimmed V and J ends, which lost 3 bases and 7 bases, there was a span of 13 bases. CDR3 residues: CASSFLGAGQPQHF. DNA for the CDR3: TGTGCCAGCAGTTTCCTAGGGGCCGGGCAGCCCCAGCATTTT.

Comments on this clone: Mismatch with germline at one junction end may stem from a read error. The V and J genes are TRBV7-8 and TRBJ2-7, with D perhaps given as TRBD1 or TRBD2 (6 bases each). The length of the CDR3 is 11 residues. Per germline, CDR1 SGHVS and CDR2 FQNEAQ. The CDR3 loop is CASSSGGAGDF. The CDR3 DNA reads as TGTGCCAGCAGCTCCGGGGGCGCCGGGGACTTC.

The V call is TRBV28, the J call TRBJ1-3; tentatively, D is TRBD1 (5 bases). V gave up 8 bases and J gave up 0 bases, with 8 bases separating them. This CDR3 is 13 amino acids long. CDR1 MDHEN and CDR2 SYDVKM come from the germline V gene. CDR3 sequence (DNA): TGTGCCAGCCGGGGCCCCTCTGGAAACACCATATATTTT. Translating gives CASRGPSGNTIYF.

The V and J genes are TRBV14 and TRBJ1-6; D remains ambiguous. Trimming stripped 1 base from V and 10 bases from J, with 23 bases between. The CDR3 runs 18 residues. Germline values: CDR1 SGHDN, CDR2 FVKESK. CDR3 DNA: TGTGCCAGCAGCCAAGGGTTGGGCAGGACTACTTGGCCCTCACCCCTCCACTTT. It codes for CASSQGLGRTTWPSPLHF.

This sequence joins TRBV5-6 and TRBJ1-5, with TRBD1 identical over 7 bases. The germline V gene has CDR1 SGHDT and CDR2 YYEEEE. V shed 5 bases, J shed 7 bases, and the junction held 9 bases outside the gene matches. The CDR3 has 14 residues. The DNA for the CDR3 is TGTGCCAGCAGTTACCGACAGGGCCGGCAGCCCCAGCATTTT. This sequence encodes CASSYRQGRQPQHF.

This clone was seen only once. V is TRBV19 and J is TRBJ2-7, with 12 bases aligning to TRBD1. CDR3 length: 13 residues. Germline assignment: CDR1 LNHDA and CDR2 SQIVND (reference sequence). J was trimmed by 6 bases and V by 9 bases; bases with no gene match: 6. The DNA of the CDR3 is TGTGCCAGCCGGGACAGGGGGCGTTCCGAGCAGTACTTC. Translating gives CASRDRGRSEQYF. Full variable domain (rest looked up from reference TRBV19 and TRBJ2-7): DGGITQSPKYLFRKEGQNVTLSCEQNLNHDAMYWYRQDPGQGLRLIYYSQIVNDFQKGDIAEGYSVSREKKESFPLTVTSAQKNPTAFYLCASRDRGRSEQYFGPGTRLTVT.

Of note for this clone: The junction departs from the called germline gene at one end, perhaps through a read error. This chain uses TRBV2 with TRBJ1-2; TRBD1 matches 8 bases. CDR3 size: 13 residues. Germline V gene sequence: CDR1 SNHLY, CDR2 FYNNEI. CDR3: CASRGQGSWFVPF. CDR3 DNA sequence: TGTGCCAGCAGAGGACAGGGTAGTTGGTTCGTCCCCTTC. The full variable domain, with the rest looked up from reference TRBV2 and TRBJ1-2, is EPEVTQTPSHQVTQMGQEVILRCVPISNHLYFYWYRQILGQKVEFLVSFYNNEISEKSEIFDDQFSVERPDGSNFTLKIRSTKLEDSAMYFCASRGQGSWFVPFGSGTRLTVV.

V usage is TRBV30 and J usage is TRBJ2-7; 7 bases agree with TRBD1. Germline loops: CDR1 GTSNPN, CDR2 SVGIG (reference sequence). The ends lost 4 bases at V and 4 bases at J; junction bases unmatched: 7. This CDR3 has 13 amino acids. In DNA form, the CDR3 reads TGTGCCTGGACAATAGGGGGCTTATACGAGCAGTACTTC. Protein product: CAWTIGGLYEQYF.

The chain carries TRBV30 and TRBJ1-5; D not certain. Trimming shortened V by 2 bases and J by 4 bases, and 9 bases separated the two germline ends. CDR3 size: 13 residues. CDR1 and CDR2 from the germline V gene are GTSNPN and SVGIG (reference sequence). Here the CDR3 reads CAWSKAENQPQHF. The CDR3 DNA is TGTGCCTGGAGTAAGGCAGAGAATCAGCCCCAGCATTTT. The whole variable domain, filled in from reference TRBV30 and TRBJ1-5, reads SQTIHQWPATLVQPVGSPLSLECTVEGTSNPNLYWYRQAAGRGLQLLFYSVGIGQISSEVPQNLSASRPQDRQFILSSKKLLLSDSGFYLCAWSKAENQPQHFGDGTRLSIL.

This clone occurred once. J is TRBJ1-2 and V is TRBV30, with D uncertain. The germline V gene encodes CDR1 GTSNPN and CDR2 SVGIG (reference sequence). CDR3 size: 14 residues. V was pared by 3 bases and J by 8 bases, with 19 bases between. DNA of the CDR3: TGTGCCTGGAGGACCCCAAGCGGGGTCAGCGGCTACACCTTC. Its protein is CAWRTPSGVSGYTF.

This chain joins TRBV11-2 and TRBJ2-3; 8 bases line up with TRBD1. The germline V gene encodes CDR1 SGHAT and CDR2 FQNNGV. The ends lost 1 base at V and 3 bases at J; junction bases unmatched: 6. The CDR3 has 16 amino acids. The CDR3 coding sequence is TGTGCCAGCAGCTTAGGGTCAGGGGGCTGGACAGATACGCAGTATTTT. Residues: CASSLGSGGWTDTQYF.

The rearrangement joins TRBV2 to TRBJ1-6; 9 bases match TRBD1. Germline CDR1 SNHLY, CDR2 FYNNEI. This CDR3 spans 16 amino acids. The V gene end was trimmed by 6 bases and the J gene end by 6 bases; junction bases not matched to a gene: 9. This CDR3 is CASRDLGQGFNSPLHF. Here the CDR3 DNA reads TGTGCCAGCAGGGATCTGGGACAGGGATTTAATTCACCCCTCCACTTT.

The chain joins TRBV19 to TRBJ2-3, with 8 bases that match TRBD1. CDR3 length: 16 amino acids. Trimming at V came to 5 bases and at J to 8 bases, leaving 15 bases not matched to a gene. CDR1 and CDR2 (germline): LNHDA, SQIVND (reference sequence). This chain's CDR3 is CASSPPGTGLRGTQYF. Here the CDR3 DNA reads TGTGCCAGTAGTCCTCCCGGGACAGGCCTTCGTGGTACGCAGTATTTT.

This clone was counted only a few times. The chain recombines TRBV21-1 with TRBJ2-3; the table's D gene call, TRBD2, was not cross checked with the DNA. TRBV21-1 is marked as a pseudogene. This CDR3 is 15 amino acids long. The CDR3 loop reads CASSKDAVVIDTQYF. The DNA for the CDR3 is TGTGCCAGCAGCAAAGATGCGGTGGTGATAGATACGCAGTATTTT.

This rearrangement joins TRBV5-1 to TRBJ2-5; D not resolved. Trimming took 7 bases from V and 1 from J, leaving 5 bases between them. The V gene's germline CDR1 is SGHRS and CDR2 YFSETQ. The CDR3 is 11 amino acids. The CDR3 sequence: CASVPQETQYF. CDR3 nucleotide sequence: TGCGCCAGCGTGCCCCAAGAGACCCAGTACTTC.

The chain carries TRBV15 and TRBJ1-3; D is unclear. The CDR3 is made up of 14 amino acids. The V gene lost 0 bases and the J gene lost 0 bases, with 3 bases spanning the gap. Per germline, CDR1 LNHNV and CDR2 YYDKDF (reference sequence). In DNA form, the CDR3 reads TGTGCCACCAGCAGAGATGGCTCTGGAAACACCATATATTTT. Encoded protein: CATSRDGSGNTIYF.

The chain combines TRBV6-1 with TRBJ2-7, with TRBD2 matching over 11 bases. V was pared by 7 bases and J by 4 bases, with 9 bases of the junction left unmatched. Germline CDR1 and CDR2: MNHNS and SASEGT. This CDR3 region has 15 residues. The CDR3 nucleotides are TGTGCCAGCACCCGACCCACTAGCGGGAGATACGAGCAGTACTTC. It translates to CASTRPTSGRYEQYF.

The chain recombines TRBV28 with TRBJ1-1; D perhaps matches TRBD1 (6 bases). The V end was cut by 10 bases, the J end by 0 bases, with 15 bases between. CDR1 is MDHEN and CDR2 is SYDVKM in the germline V gene. This CDR3 contains 14 residues. The CDR3: CAIIATGMNTEAFF. CDR3 sequence (DNA): TGTGCCATCATTGCTACAGGGATGAACACTGAAGCTTTCTTT.

This clone came up once. A much larger clone differs from this one at a single base, so this may be a read error. The same CDR3 can be traced to other DNA sequences in this sample. V is TRBV9 and J is TRBJ1-2; TRBD1 is a possible D gene (5 bases). Per germline, CDR1 SGDLS and CDR2 YYNGEE. The CDR3 length is 13 residues. V was cut by 2 bases and J by 2 bases, with 7 bases left in between. CDR3 sequence: CASSVTENYGYTF. CDR3 coding DNA: TGTGCCAGCAGCGTGACAGAGAACTATGGCTACACCTTC.

The V gene is TRBV9, the J gene TRBJ1-6, with 10 bases matching TRBD1. V lost 4 bases, J lost 10 bases, and 8 bases stayed unmatched. The CDR3 extends over 15 amino acids. CDR1 and CDR2 (germline): SGDLS, YYNGEE. CDR3 in DNA: TGTGCCAGCAGCACCCCCGGGACAGGGGAATCACCCCTCCACTTT. Amino acids: CASSTPGTGESPLHF.